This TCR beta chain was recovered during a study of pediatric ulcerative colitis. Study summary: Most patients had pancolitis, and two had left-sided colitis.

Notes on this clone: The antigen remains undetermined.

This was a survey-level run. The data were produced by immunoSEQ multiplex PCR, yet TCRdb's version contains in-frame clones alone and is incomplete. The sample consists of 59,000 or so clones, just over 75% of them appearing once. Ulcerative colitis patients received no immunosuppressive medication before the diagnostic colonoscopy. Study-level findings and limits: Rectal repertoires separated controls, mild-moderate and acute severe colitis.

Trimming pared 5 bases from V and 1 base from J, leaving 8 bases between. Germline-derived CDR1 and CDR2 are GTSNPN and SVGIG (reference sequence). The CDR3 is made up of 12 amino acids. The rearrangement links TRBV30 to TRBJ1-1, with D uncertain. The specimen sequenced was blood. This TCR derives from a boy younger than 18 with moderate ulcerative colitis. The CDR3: CAWANKNTEAFF. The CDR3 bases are TGTGCCTGGGCGAACAAGAACACTGAAGCTTTCTTT.